This T cell receptor beta chain came from a study of blood T cell repertoires in COVID-19. About the study: Collection of acute and convalescent COVID-19 samples took place in the United States, Italy and Spain.

The data were produced by immunoSEQ multiplex PCR, yet TCRdb's version contains in-frame clones alone and is incomplete. The data hold some 240,000 clones, with about 81% observed a single time. CDR1 LNHDA and CDR2 SQIVND come from the germline V gene (reference sequence). This CDR3 has 12 amino acids. V was cut by 7 bases and J by 5 bases, with 11 bases left in between. Enrollment of patients from Seattle took place during active infection, with longitudinal follow-up. The chain employs TRBV19 and TRBJ2-5, with D tentatively TRBD1 (6 bases). Sequenced input: peripheral blood. The receptor was isolated from a woman between 65 and 79 years old with COVID-19, enrolled during active disease. The CDR3: CASNNREETQYF. The CDR3, as DNA: TGTGCCAGTAACAACAGGGAGGAGACCCAGTACTTC.